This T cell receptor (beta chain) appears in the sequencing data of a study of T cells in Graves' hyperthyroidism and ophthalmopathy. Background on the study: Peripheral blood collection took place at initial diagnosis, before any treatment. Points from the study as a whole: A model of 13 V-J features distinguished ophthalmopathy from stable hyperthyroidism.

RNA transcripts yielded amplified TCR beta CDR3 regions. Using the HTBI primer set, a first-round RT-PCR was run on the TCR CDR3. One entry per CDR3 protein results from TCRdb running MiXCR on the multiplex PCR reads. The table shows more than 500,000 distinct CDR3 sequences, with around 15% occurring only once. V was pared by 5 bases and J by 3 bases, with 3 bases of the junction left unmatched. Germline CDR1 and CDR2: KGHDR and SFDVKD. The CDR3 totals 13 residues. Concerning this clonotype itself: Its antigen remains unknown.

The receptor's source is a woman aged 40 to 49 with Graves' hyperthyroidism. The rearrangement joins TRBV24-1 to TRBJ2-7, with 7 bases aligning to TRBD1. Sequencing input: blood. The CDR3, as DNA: TGTGCCACCAGTGGAGACAGGGACTACGAGCAGTACTTC. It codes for CATSGDRDYEQYF.